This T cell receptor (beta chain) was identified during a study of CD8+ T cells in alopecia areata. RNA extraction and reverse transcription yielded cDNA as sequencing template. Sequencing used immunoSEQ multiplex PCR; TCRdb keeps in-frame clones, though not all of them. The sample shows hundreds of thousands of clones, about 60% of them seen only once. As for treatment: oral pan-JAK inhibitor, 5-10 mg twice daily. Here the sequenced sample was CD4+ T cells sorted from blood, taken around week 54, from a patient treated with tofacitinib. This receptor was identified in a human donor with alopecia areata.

CDR3 loop: CAWSSQGDTEAFF. The DNA of the CDR3 is TGTGCCTGGAGTAGTCAGGGAGACACTGAAGCTTTCTTT. V gene TRBV30 combines with J gene TRBJ1-1; D may be TRBD1 (5 bases). With 2 bases removed from V and 3 bases from J, the gap between germline ends came to 10 bases. The length of the CDR3 is 13 residues. Germline values: CDR1 GTSNPN, CDR2 SVGIG (reference sequence). The entire variable domain, with the rest obtained from reference TRBV30 and TRBJ1-1, is as follows: SQTIHQWPATLVQPVGSPLSLECTVEGTSNPNLYWYRQAAGRGLQLLFYSVGIGQISSEVPQNLSASRPQDRQFILSSKKLLLSDSGFYLCAWSSQGDTEAFFGQGTRLTVV.